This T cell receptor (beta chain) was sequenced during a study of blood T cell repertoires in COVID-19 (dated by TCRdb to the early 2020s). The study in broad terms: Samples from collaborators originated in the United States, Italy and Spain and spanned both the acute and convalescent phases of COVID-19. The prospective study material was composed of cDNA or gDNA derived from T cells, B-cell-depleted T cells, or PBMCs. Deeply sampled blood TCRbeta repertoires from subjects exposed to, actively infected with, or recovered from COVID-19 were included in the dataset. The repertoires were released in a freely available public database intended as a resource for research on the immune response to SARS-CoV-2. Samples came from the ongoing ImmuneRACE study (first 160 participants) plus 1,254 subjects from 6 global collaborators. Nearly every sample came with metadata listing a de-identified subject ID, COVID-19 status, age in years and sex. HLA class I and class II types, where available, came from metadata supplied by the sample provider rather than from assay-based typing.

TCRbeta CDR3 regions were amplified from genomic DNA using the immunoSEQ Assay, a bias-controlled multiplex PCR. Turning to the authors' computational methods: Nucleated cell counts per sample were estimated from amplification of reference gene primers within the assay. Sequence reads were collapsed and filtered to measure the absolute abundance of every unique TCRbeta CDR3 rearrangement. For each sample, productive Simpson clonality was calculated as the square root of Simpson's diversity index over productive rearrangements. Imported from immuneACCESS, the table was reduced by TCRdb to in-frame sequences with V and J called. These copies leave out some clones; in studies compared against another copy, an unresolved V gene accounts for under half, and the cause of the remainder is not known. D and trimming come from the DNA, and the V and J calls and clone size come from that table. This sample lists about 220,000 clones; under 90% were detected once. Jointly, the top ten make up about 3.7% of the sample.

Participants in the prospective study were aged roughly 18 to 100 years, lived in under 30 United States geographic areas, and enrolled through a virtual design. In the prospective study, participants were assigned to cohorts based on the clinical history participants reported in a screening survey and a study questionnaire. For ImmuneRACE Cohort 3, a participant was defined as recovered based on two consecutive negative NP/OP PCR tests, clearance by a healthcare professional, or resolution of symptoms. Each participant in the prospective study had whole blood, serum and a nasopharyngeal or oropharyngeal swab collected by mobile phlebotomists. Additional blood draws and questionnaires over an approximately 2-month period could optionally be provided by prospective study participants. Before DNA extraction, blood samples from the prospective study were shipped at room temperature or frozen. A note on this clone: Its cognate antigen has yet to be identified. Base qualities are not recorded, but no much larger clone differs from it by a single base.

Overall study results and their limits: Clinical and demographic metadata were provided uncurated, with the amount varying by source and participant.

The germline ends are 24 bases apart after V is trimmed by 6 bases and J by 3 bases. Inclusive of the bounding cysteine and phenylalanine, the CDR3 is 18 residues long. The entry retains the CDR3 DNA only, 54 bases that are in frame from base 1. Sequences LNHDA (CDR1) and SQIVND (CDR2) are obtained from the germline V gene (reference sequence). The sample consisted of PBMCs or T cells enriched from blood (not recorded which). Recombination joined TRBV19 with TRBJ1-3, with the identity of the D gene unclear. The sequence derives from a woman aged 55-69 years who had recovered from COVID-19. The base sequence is TGTGCCAGTAGACCATTCGGCTCTAGTCTATCCTTTGGAAACACCATATATTTT. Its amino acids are CASRPFGSSLSFGNTIYF. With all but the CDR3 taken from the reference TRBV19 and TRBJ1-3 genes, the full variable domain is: DGGITQSPKYLFRKEGQNVTLSCEQNLNHDAMYWYRQDPGQGLRLIYYSQIVNDFQKGDIAEGYSVSREKKESFPLTVTSAQKNPTAFYLCASRPFGSSLSFGNTIYFGEGSWLTVV.